This record concerns one T cell receptor (beta chain) sequence. Its antigen is still unknown. It was the roughly 130-subject validation cohort, separate from the roughly 700-subject first cohort, to which the donors belonged. Using immunoSEQ multiplex PCR, the repertoire was profiled, and TCRdb retains in-frame clones only, with some absent. The table shows a few hundred thousand clones, with over 75% occurring only once. The record originates from a study of cytomegalovirus exposure and HLA in healthy donors. General observations from the study: In a later analysis, first-cohort TCR clusters were found to tend to co-occur in the approximately 120 validation repertoires. There were some public TCRs occurring in many donors, but most TCR sequences were rare. High specificity and sensitivity for cytomegalovirus status were reported for the classifier.

This CDR3 has 17 residues. Germline CDR1 reads SGHRS; CDR2 reads YFSETQ. Trimming at V came to 4 bases and at J to 3 bases, leaving 14 bases not matched to a gene. Source material: PBMCs. The sequence was collected from a woman younger than 30 in good health and CMV-seronegative. V gene TRBV5-1 combines with J gene TRBJ2-7; 9 nucleotides line up with TRBD1. CDR3 sequence (DNA): TGCGCCAGCAGCACGGAGGGACAGGGCCAGGTTTTCTACGAGCAGTACTTC. Residues: CASSTEGQGQVFYEQYF.